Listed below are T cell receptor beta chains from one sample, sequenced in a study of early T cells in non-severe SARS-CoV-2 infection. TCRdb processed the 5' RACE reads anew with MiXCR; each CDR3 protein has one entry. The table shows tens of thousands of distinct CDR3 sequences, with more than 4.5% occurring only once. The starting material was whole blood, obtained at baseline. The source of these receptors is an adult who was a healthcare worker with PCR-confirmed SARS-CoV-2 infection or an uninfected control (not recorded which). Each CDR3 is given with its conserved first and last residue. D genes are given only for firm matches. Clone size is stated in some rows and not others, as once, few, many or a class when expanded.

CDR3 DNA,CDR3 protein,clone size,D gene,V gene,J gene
TGTGCCAGCAGGGCTATCGGGAAGGACAATGAGCAGTTCTTC,CASRAIGKDNEQFF,many,NA,TRBV6-2/TRBV6-3,TRBJ2-1
TGTGCCAGCAGTGGGGCCGGGACACCTCCGGGTGGCTACACCTTC,CASSGAGTPPGGYTF,NA,NA,TRBV6-4,TRBJ1-2
TGTGCCAGCAGAAGCTTAGGCGGGTACTCCTACAATGAGCAGTTCTTC,CASRSLGGYSYNEQFF,many,NA,TRBV11-2,TRBJ2-1
TGTGCCAGCAGACCACCACAGGGACCGGTCGGCTACACCTTC,CASRPPQGPVGYTF,few,NA,TRBV27,TRBJ1-2
TGTGCCTGGAGCCCGGGAGACGACCCCGGGGAGCTGGTTTTT,CAWSPGDDPGELVF,many,NA,TRBV30,TRBJ2-2
TGTGCCAGCAGCGAACAGGGGAATAGCAATCAGCCCCAGCATTTT,CASSEQGNSNQPQHF,many,TRBD1,TRBV7-8,TRBJ1-5
TGCGCCAGCAGCCAAGAACCTAGCGGAACCTACAATGAGCAGTTCTTC,CASSQEPSGTYNEQFF,few,TRBD2,TRBV4-3,TRBJ2-1
TGTGCCAGCAGCCCCCATAGATCTTTGCCGGGAGGGGCCTTC,CASSPHRSLPGGAF,many,TRBD2,TRBV7-2,TRBJ2-5
TGTGCCAGCAGCCAAGAGATGACCATGTCGAACCGACGTGTAGCTTTCTTT,CASSQEMTMSNRRVAFF,many,NA,TRBV3-1,TRBJ1-1
TGTGCCAGCAGCTTGGCGAGCGGGAGTTTCAATGAGCAGTTCTTC,CASSLASGSFNEQFF,medium-sized,TRBD2,TRBV5-4,TRBJ2-1
TGTGCCAGCAGTCGGACTAGGGCCCCTGAAAACATTCAGTACTTC,CASSRTRAPENIQYF,many,TRBD2,TRBV6-5,TRBJ2-4
TGTGCCAGCAGCCTACCTGTGGGGAACTCCTACGAGCAGTACTTC,CASSLPVGNSYEQYF,many,NA,TRBV3-1,TRBJ2-7
TGCAGCGCTCAGGGGACAGGGCTTTCCGGGGAGCTGTTTTTT,CSAQGTGLSGELFF,many,TRBD1,TRBV29-1,TRBJ2-2
TGCAGTGCTAGTCCAGTCAACTATGGCTACACCTTC,CSASPVNYGYTF,many,NA,TRBV20-1,TRBJ1-2
TGTGCCAGCAGCCCATTGAATTTGAACACCGGGGAGCTGTTTTTT,CASSPLNLNTGELFF,many,NA,TRBV5-6,TRBJ2-2
TGTGCCAGCACCCTGCTGGTGGGTGGGGCCAACGTCCTGACTTTC,CASTLLVGGANVLTF,many,NA,TRBV6-1,TRBJ2-6
TGTGCCAGCAGCTATCCGCGGATCACAGATACGCAGTATTTT,CASSYPRITDTQYF,many,NA,TRBV11-3,TRBJ2-3